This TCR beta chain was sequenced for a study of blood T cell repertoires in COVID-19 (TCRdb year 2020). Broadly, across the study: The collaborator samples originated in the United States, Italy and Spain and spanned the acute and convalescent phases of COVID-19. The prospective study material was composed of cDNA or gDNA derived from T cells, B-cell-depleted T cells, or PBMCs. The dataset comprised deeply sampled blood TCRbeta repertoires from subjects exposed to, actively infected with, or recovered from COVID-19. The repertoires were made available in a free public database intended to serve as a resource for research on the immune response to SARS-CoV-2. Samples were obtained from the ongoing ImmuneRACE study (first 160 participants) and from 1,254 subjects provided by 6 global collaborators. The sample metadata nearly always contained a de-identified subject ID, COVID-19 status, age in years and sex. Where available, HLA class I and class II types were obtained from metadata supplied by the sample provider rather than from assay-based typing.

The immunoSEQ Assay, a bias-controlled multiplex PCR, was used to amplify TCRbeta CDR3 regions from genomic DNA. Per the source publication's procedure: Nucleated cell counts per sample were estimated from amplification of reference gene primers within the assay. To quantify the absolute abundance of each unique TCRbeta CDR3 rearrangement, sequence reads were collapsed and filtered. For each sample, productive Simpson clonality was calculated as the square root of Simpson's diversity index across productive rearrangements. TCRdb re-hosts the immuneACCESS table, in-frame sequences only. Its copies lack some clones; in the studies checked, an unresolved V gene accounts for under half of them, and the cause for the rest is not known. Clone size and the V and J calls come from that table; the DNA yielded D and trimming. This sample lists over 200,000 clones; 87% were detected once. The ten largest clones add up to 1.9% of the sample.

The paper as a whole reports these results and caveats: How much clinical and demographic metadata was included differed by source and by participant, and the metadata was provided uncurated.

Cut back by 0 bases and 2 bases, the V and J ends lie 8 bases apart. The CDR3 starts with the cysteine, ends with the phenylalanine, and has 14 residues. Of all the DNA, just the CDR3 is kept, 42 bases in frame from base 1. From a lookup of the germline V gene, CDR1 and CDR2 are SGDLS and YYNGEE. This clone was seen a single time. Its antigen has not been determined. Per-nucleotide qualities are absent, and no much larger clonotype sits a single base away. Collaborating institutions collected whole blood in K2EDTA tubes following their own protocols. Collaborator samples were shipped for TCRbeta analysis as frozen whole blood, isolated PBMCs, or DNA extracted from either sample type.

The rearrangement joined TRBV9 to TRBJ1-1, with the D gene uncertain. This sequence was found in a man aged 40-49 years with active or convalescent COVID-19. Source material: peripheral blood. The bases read TGTGCCAGCAGCGTAGGGGCCTTAAACACTGAAGCTTTCTTT. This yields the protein CASSVGALNTEAFF.